These T cell receptor beta chains were read from a single sample in a study of tumor-infiltrating lymphocytes in primary liver carcinoma. TCRdb reprocessed the multiplex PCR reads with MiXCR, giving one entry per CDR3 protein. Seen here are approximately 330,000 distinct CDR3 sequences, about two thirds observed once, and the top ten hold roughly 6%. The sample taken for sequencing was peripheral blood. The receptors come from a man in his forties with primary liver carcinoma and hepatitis B virus infection. Both conserved end residues are part of each CDR3.

v_gene	j_gene	CDR3aa
TRBV11-2	TRBJ2-7	CTSSLGTPYLEQYF
TRBV6-1	TRBJ1-4	CASSELVQGVEKLFF
TRBV7-2	TRBJ1-1	CASSPGRRSTEAFF
TRBV6-2/TRBV6-3	TRBJ1-5	CASGYGDRDNQPQHF
TRBV7-9	TRBJ2-7	CASSDYGTGVYEQYF
TRBV7-3	TRBJ2-3	CASSKQGGDTQYF
TRBV6-1	TRBJ2-7	CASSAGVQGDIYEQYF
TRBV29-1	TRBJ2-7	CRVTPGGGSYEQCF
TRBV6-1	TRBJ2-2	CASSGPPGSNTGELFF
TRBV4-3	TRBJ2-3	CASSQDGGAGDTQYF
TRBV11-2	TRBJ2-5	CASSSQGLELVETQYF
TRBV11-2	TRBJ2-5	CASSLWRLAGWGETQYF
TRBV11-2	TRBJ2-5	CAGSPVWGAGDGETQYF
TRBV11-1	TRBJ2-1	CASSSDTGARAGEQFF
TRBV14	TRBJ1-1	CASSQDRASRAFF
TRBV7-9	TRBJ2-1	CASSFNSVEQFF
TRBV11-2	TRBJ2-5	CASSLQQGEWETQYF
TRBV6-1	TRBJ1-5	CASSEAPKGPQHF
TRBV7-8	TRBJ1-5	CASSLAPLGASIQPQHF
TRBV12-3/TRBV12-4	TRBJ2-7	CASSVYRDLLSEQYF
TRBV5-1	TRBJ1-5	CACRGDSNQPQHF
TRBV28	TRBJ2-2	CASSLTTGELFF
TRBV6-6	TRBJ2-7	CASSYLGHSTLRGEQYF
TRBV30	TRBJ2-3	CARSVSGAGTQYF
TRBV28	TRBJ1-1	CASSSLARESTEAFF
TRBV4-3	TRBJ2-3	CASSQEALAGRTDTQYF
TRBV7-9	TRBJ1-6	CASSFRGQGASPLHF
TRBV4-3	TRBJ2-3	CASSQPGRALRDTQYF
TRBV6-1	TRBJ2-3	CASSGRTSGRGDTQYF
TRBV4-3	TRBJ2-2	CASSLSLGQGPSNTGELFF
TRBV5-5	TRBJ1-2	CASSFRQGGPFLYGYTF
TRBV5-4	TRBJ2-1	CASSLPGLAGYNEQFF
TRBV4-2	TRBJ2-2	CASSQDSPANTGELFF
TRBV6-5	TRBJ2-7	CASSPSTGTSEYEQYF
TRBV11-2	TRBJ2-7	CASSLGTDNMGFSYEQYF
TRBV6-4	TRBJ2-1	CASSDSDGRDYNEQFF
TRBV4-1	TRBJ2-1	CASSQGLAGDWEQFF
TRBV5-4	TRBJ2-3	CASSPVPGTSGRWTDTQYF
TRBV6-2/TRBV6-3	TRBJ1-5	CASSVLRDQPQHF
TRBV29-1	TRBJ2-7	CSVGGPRGPYEQYF
TRBV12-3/TRBV12-4	TRBJ2-7	CASSLSPNRAYEQYF
TRBV24-1	TRBJ1-5	CATSENNQPQHF
TRBV19	TRBJ1-1	CASTSDSRNTEALF
TRBV11-2	TRBJ2-6	CASSLTGRTGANVLTF
TRBV29-1	TRBJ2-1	CSADRYNEQFF
TRBV11-2	TRBJ2-7	CASSQGRDTSYEQYF
TRBV4-2	TRBJ2-5	CACSQDSGGPGETQYF
TRBV6-2/TRBV6-3	TRBJ2-7	CASGRGTGSYEQYF
TRBV6-2/TRBV6-3	TRBJ2-7	CACSYSPYEQYF
TRBV4-2	TRBJ2-7	CASSQEESTYGQYF
TRBV5-5	TRBJ2-5	CASSSLPGQEETQYF
TRBV28	TRBJ2-7	CASTSGGRYEQYF
TRBV5-1	TRBJ2-7	CPSSAEPSSYEQYF
TRBV5-1	TRBJ2-2	CASSLVVALSTGELFF
TRBV11-2	TRBJ1-6	CASSLAGRQELDSPLHF